A selection of T cell receptor beta chains follows, all from one sample in a study of CD8+CD57+ T cells in acquired aplastic anemia. TCRdb re-called the reads through MiXCR, storing one row per CDR3 protein. The sample contains 200,000 or so distinct CDR3 sequences, around 66% of which appear only once. The specimen sequenced was sorted CD4+, CD8+, or CD8+CD57+ T cells (not recorded which) from PBMCs. The receptors here all came from a human donor with severe aplastic anemia or a healthy control (not recorded which). Both conserved end residues are part of each CDR3. D genes are given only for firm matches. Not every row has a clone size; where given, it reads once, few, many or a size class.

J: TRBJ1-1
size: -
D: -
V: TRBV3-2
DNA: TGTGCCCCCAGGGGGGGCACTGAAGCTTTCTTT
CDR3: CAPRGGTEAFF

J: TRBJ1-2
size: -
D: -
V: TRBV2
DNA: TGTGCCAGCAGCGCCGGGTCGACCTATGGCTACACCTTC
CDR3: CASSAGSTYGYTF

J: TRBJ2-7
size: few
D: -
V: TRBV9
DNA: TGTGCCAGCAGCCCGACGGTGACCTACGAGCAGTACTTC
CDR3: CASSPTVTYEQYF

J: TRBJ2-5
size: -
D: TRBD2
V: TRBV7-8
DNA: TGTGCCAGCAGCTCCGCGGGGGGGGAGACCCAGTACTTC
CDR3: CASSSAGGETQYF

J: TRBJ2-7
size: -
D: -
V: TRBV9
DNA: TGTGCCAGCAGCGGCGACGGCTACGAGCAGTACTTC
CDR3: CASSGDGYEQYF

J: TRBJ2-5
size: -
D: -
V: TRBV7-4
DNA: TGTGCCAGCAGCTTACTCCAGAGAGAGACCCAGTACTTC
CDR3: CASSLLQRETQYF

J: TRBJ1-5
size: -
D: -
V: TRBV20-1
DNA: TGCAGTGCTAGGCGGGGGGACGCGGGCAATCAGCCCCAGCATTTT
CDR3: CSARRGDAGNQPQHF

J: TRBJ1-2
size: few
D: -
V: TRBV29-1
DNA: TGCAGCGTTAACTGGGGATCGCGGGGCTACACCTTC
CDR3: CSVNWGSRGYTF

J: TRBJ1-2
size: -
D: -
V: TRBV20-1
DNA: TGCAGTGCCCCCGACAGAGACTCTGGAAACACCTTC
CDR3: CSAPDRDSGNTF

J: TRBJ1-1
size: -
D: -
V: TRBV9
DNA: TGTGCCAGCAGCACATTGGACGGGAACACTGAAGCTTTCTTT
CDR3: CASSTLDGNTEAFF

J: TRBJ2-6
size: -
D: TRBD1
V: TRBV20-1
DNA: TGCAGTGCTAGGGATGGGACAGGGGGCGCTGGGGCCAACGTCCTGACTTTC
CDR3: CSARDGTGGAGANVLTF

J: TRBJ2-3
size: few
D: -
V: TRBV7-9
DNA: TGTGCCAGCAGCCTCGTAGGGGCGGATACGCAGTATTTT
CDR3: CASSLVGADTQYF

J: TRBJ2-7
size: -
D: TRBD1
V: TRBV7-3
DNA: TGTGCCAGCAGCTTAGGTACGACAGGGGGTGCCTACGAGCAGTACTTC
CDR3: CASSLGTTGGAYEQYF

J: TRBJ2-7
size: many
D: -
V: TRBV5-8
DNA: TGTGCCAGCAGCCTGACAGATAGCGAGCAGTACTTC
CDR3: CASSLTDSEQYF

J: TRBJ2-3
size: many
D: -
V: TRBV4-3
DNA: TGCGCCAGCAGCCAAGTTTTCCCAGATACGCAGTATTTT
CDR3: CASSQVFPDTQYF

J: TRBJ1-5
size: -
D: -
V: TRBV7-3
DNA: TGTGCCAGCAGCGTCAGTAGCAATCAGCCCCAGCATTTT
CDR3: CASSVSSNQPQHF

J: TRBJ1-1
size: -
D: TRBD1
V: TRBV7-2
DNA: TGTGCCAGCAGCTTGACAGGGGGCCATACGCTGGCTTTCTTT
CDR3: CASSLTGGHTLAFF

J: TRBJ1-2
size: few
D: -
V: TRBV11-2
DNA: TGTGCCAGCAGCTTAGGCCCCACGGGATGGGTGGGTGGCTACACCTTC
CDR3: CASSLGPTGWVGGYTF

J: TRBJ2-5
size: -
D: TRBD2
V: TRBV7-2
DNA: TGTGCCAGCAGCCTGGGACTAGCGGGGGGGGAGACCCAGTACTTC
CDR3: CASSLGLAGGETQYF

J: TRBJ2-7
size: -
D: TRBD1
V: TRBV10-3
DNA: TGTGCCATCAGTGAGTCTGCAACCCCGGGACAGGGGAGCCTTGGGCAGTACTTC
CDR3: CAISESATPGQGSLGQYF

J: TRBJ2-3
size: many
D: -
V: TRBV10-3
DNA: TGTGCCATCAGTGTAACGGAGGGACTCCATTCCACAGATACGCAGTATTTT
CDR3: CAISVTEGLHSTDTQYF

J: TRBJ1-5
size: -
D: -
V: TRBV2
DNA: TGTGCCAGCAGCGCAGGGGCGCCCCAGCCCCAGCATTTT
CDR3: CASSAGAPQPQHF

J: TRBJ2-1
size: many
D: TRBD2
V: TRBV24-1
DNA: TGTGCCACCAGTGCTAGCGGGGGGGACAATGAGCAGTTCTTC
CDR3: CATSASGGDNEQFF

J: TRBJ2-5
size: many
D: TRBD1
V: TRBV13
DNA: TGTGCCAGCAGCTCTCCCCGGACAGGGGTTGGGACCCAGTACTTC
CDR3: CASSSPRTGVGTQYF

J: TRBJ2-7
size: few
D: TRBD1
V: TRBV7-8
DNA: TGTGCCAGCAGCTCCGGACAGGGTTTGGGCGAGCAGTACTTC
CDR3: CASSSGQGLGEQYF

J: TRBJ2-7
size: -
D: TRBD1
V: TRBV5-1
DNA: TGCGCCAGCAGTGGGACAGGGGGCTGGAGCAGCTACGAGCAGTACTTC
CDR3: CASSGTGGWSSYEQYF

J: TRBJ2-2
size: -
D: -
V: TRBV5-1
DNA: TGCGCCAGCAGCTTCGGATTTGAGGGCGGGGAGCTGTTTTTT
CDR3: CASSFGFEGGELFF

J: TRBJ1-1
size: -
D: -
V: TRBV7-6
DNA: TGTGCCAGCAGCTTAGGCCCTTACACTGAAGCTTTCTTT
CDR3: CASSLGPYTEAFF

J: TRBJ2-7
size: many
D: -
V: TRBV6-5
DNA: TGTGCCAGCAGTTACTCGTCGGACAAAAGGGGCGAGCAGTACTTC
CDR3: CASSYSSDKRGEQYF

J: TRBJ2-5
size: -
D: -
V: TRBV20-1
DNA: TGCAGTGCTAGTAGCTTTCGGTCCGACAGGAACCAAGAGACCCAGTACTTC
CDR3: CSASSFRSDRNQETQYF

J: TRBJ1-3
size: few
D: TRBD1
V: TRBV7-9
DNA: TGTGCCAGCAGCCCCCAGGGGGTTCGAAACACCATATATTTT
CDR3: CASSPQGVRNTIYF

J: TRBJ2-1
size: -
D: -
V: TRBV9
DNA: TGTGCCAGCAGCTTAGCGGAACGGGAGACCGGTTTCCTACACAATGAGCAGTTCTTC
CDR3: CASSLAERETGFLHNEQFF

J: TRBJ1-4
size: -
D: TRBD1
V: TRBV25-1
DNA: TGTGCCAGCAGTTTGACAGGGAGTGAAAAACTGTTTTTT
CDR3: CASSLTGSEKLFF

J: TRBJ2-5
size: -
D: -
V: TRBV10-1
DNA: TGCGCCAGCAGTGAGAGTCCCCCCCGGACAGAATCAAGGACCCAGTACTTC
CDR3: CASSESPPRTESRTQYF

J: TRBJ2-7
size: -
D: TRBD1
V: TRBV25-1
DNA: TGTGCCAGCAGTGTATCCCTGGGACAGGGAATAGGGGAGCAGTACTTC
CDR3: CASSVSLGQGIGEQYF

J: TRBJ2-5
size: -
D: -
V: TRBV9
DNA: TGTGCCAGCAGCACTCGGGACGACCAAGAGACCCAGTACTTC
CDR3: CASSTRDDQETQYF

J: TRBJ1-2
size: -
D: -
V: TRBV10-3
DNA: TGTGCCATCAGTGACCTGGGGACGGTTGCTAACTATGGCTACACCTTC
CDR3: CAISDLGTVANYGYTF

J: TRBJ2-5
size: many
D: TRBD1
V: TRBV18
DNA: TGTGCCAGCTCACCGGGGCCAGGGGGTCCAGAGACCCAGTACTTC
CDR3: CASSPGPGGPETQYF

J: TRBJ2-7
size: many
D: -
V: TRBV6-1
DNA: TGTGCCAGCAGTGAAGCACAAGAGTTCTACGAGCAGTACTTC
CDR3: CASSEAQEFYEQYF

J: TRBJ2-7
size: once
D: -
V: TRBV10-3
DNA: TGTGCCGGGGGTCGAGCCGGCGACGAGCAGTACTTC
CDR3: CAGGRAGDEQYF

J: TRBJ2-5
size: many
D: TRBD1
V: TRBV11-2
DNA: TGTGCCAGCAGCATACAGGGGATGGAGACCCAGTACTTC
CDR3: CASSIQGMETQYF

J: TRBJ1-4
size: -
D: -
V: TRBV5-1
DNA: TGCGCCAGCAGCTTGGGGACCAAGGGTGAAAAACTGTTTTTT
CDR3: CASSLGTKGEKLFF

J: TRBJ1-6
size: -
D: -
V: TRBV14
DNA: TGTGCCAGCAGCCAAGACCCGGGGGGACCCCGTTATTCACCCCTCCACTTT
CDR3: CASSQDPGGPRYSPLHF

J: TRBJ1-2
size: -
D: -
V: TRBV19
DNA: TGTGCCAGTAGTCGAACAGCAGACTATGGCTACACCTTC
CDR3: CASSRTADYGYTF

J: TRBJ1-5
size: -
D: -
V: TRBV3-1
DNA: TGTGCCAGCAGCCAAGGCCATCAGCCCCAGCATTTT
CDR3: CASSQGHQPQHF

J: TRBJ1-1
size: -
D: -
V: TRBV19
DNA: TGTGCCAGTAGTATTAACAGAGCAAACACTGAAGCTTTCTTT
CDR3: CASSINRANTEAFF

J: TRBJ1-6
size: once
D: -
V: TRBV14
DNA: TGTGCCAGCAGCCAAGATGGATGGCCGTATAATTCACCCCTCCACTTT
CDR3: CASSQDGWPYNSPLHF

J: TRBJ2-7
size: -
D: -
V: TRBV7-2
DNA: TGTGCCAGCAGTTTATCGGAACGGGGGACCTACGAGCAGTACTTC
CDR3: CASSLSERGTYEQYF

J: TRBJ2-7
size: -
D: -
V: TRBV11-1
DNA: TGTGCCAGCAGCTTAGAATTTTCCAGGGGCTACGAGCAGTACTTC
CDR3: CASSLEFSRGYEQYF

J: TRBJ2-7
size: -
D: -
V: TRBV7-9
DNA: TGTGCCAGCAGCCTAAGCTCGCACTACGAGCAGTACTTC
CDR3: CASSLSSHYEQYF

J: TRBJ1-6
size: -
D: TRBD1
V: TRBV2
DNA: TGTGCCAGCATGCGGGGACAGGTATACGATTCACCCCTCCACTTT
CDR3: CASMRGQVYDSPLHF

J: TRBJ2-2
size: -
D: -
V: TRBV12-3/TRBV12-4
DNA: TGTGCCAGCAGCCAAGAAAGCGGCACCGGGGAGCTGTTATTT
CDR3: CASSQESGTGELLF

J: TRBJ1-1
size: once
D: -
V: TRBV15
DNA: TGTGCCACCACCCTAATTGGCACTGAAGCTTTCTTT
CDR3: CATTLIGTEAFF

J: TRBJ2-2
size: -
D: -
V: TRBV12-3/TRBV12-4
DNA: TGTGGTCCTCAGGGAGTGAACACCGGGGAGCTGTTCTTT
CDR3: CGPQGVNTGELFF

J: TRBJ2-7
size: -
D: TRBD2
V: TRBV7-2
DNA: TGTGCCAGCAGCGTCGGGGGGGGCAGGGAGCAGTACTTC
CDR3: CASSVGGGREQYF

J: TRBJ2-3
size: -
D: TRBD2
V: TRBV24-1
DNA: TGTGCCACCGCTAGCGGGGGGCCAGGTCTCGGGGATACGCAGTATTTT
CDR3: CATASGGPGLGDTQYF

J: TRBJ1-1
size: many
D: -
V: TRBV20-1
DNA: TGCAGTGCTAGAGAAAGGTGGTGGGTTTTAGTGAACACTGAAGCTTTCTTT
CDR3: CSARERWWVLVNTEAFF

J: TRBJ2-1
size: -
D: TRBD2
V: TRBV10-3
DNA: TGTGCCATCAGGACAGGGACTAGCGGGACGAATGAGCAGTTCTTC
CDR3: CAIRTGTSGTNEQFF